This T cell receptor (beta chain) was identified in a study of response to subunit inactivated influenza vaccine. A single record per CDR3 protein comes from TCRdb applying MiXCR to the RT-PCR reads. The sample lists approximately 730,000 distinct CDR3 sequences; about 15% were seen once. This clonotype was counted a few times. This sequence originates from a man in his fifties or sixties who received an inactivated influenza vaccine. Sequencing was performed on PBMCs from blood, taken roughly 2 weeks before vaccination.

The CDR3 DNA reads as TGCAGTGCTAGAGGTCCGCGCGGGCTATACAATGAGCAGTTCTTC. The encoded protein is CSARGPRGLYNEQFF. The rearrangement joins TRBV20-1 to TRBJ2-1, with a weak D call TRBD2 (5 bases). Germline CDR1 DFQATT, CDR2 SNEGSKA (reference sequence). V was trimmed by 1 base and J by 4 bases, leaving 14 bases between them. CDR3 length equals 15 residues.